Here is one T cell receptor (beta chain) with its context. Its target is unknown. In germline, CDR1 is MGHRA, CDR2 YSYEKL. The junction had 7 bases not matched to a gene; V was cut back by 2 bases and J by 7 bases. This CDR3 has 15 amino acids. The data derive from a study of cytomegalovirus exposure and HLA in healthy donors. Overall study: About 85 million unique TCRs from HLA-typed donors were held in an early release of data.

Study-wide results and caveats: Cytomegalovirus-associated status was assigned to 164 TCR beta chains. Highly shared variants forming one cluster were likely a sequencing artifact.

The PCR made use of 60 Vbeta and 13 Jbeta primers. Repertoires were generated with immunoSEQ multiplex PCR, while TCRdb's copy carries only in-frame clones and drops some. This sample carries just over 80,000 clones, with about 1% going to the ten biggest clones. The rearrangement joins TRBV4-1 to TRBJ1-4, with TRBD1 matching over 7 bases. The sequenced sample was PBMCs. The sequence came from a woman aged 25-40 years in good health and CMV-seronegative. The chain's CDR3 is CASSQSDRLGEKLFF. CDR3 in DNA: TGCGCCAGCAGCCAATCGGACAGGTTAGGTGAAAAACTGTTTTTT.